Each of the 32 T cell receptor beta chains below was sequenced from the same sample in a study of Ad26.COV2.S vaccination and SARS-CoV-2 variants. Measured with immunoSEQ multiplex PCR; TCRdb has only the in-frame clones, and not every one. The table lists over 250,000 clones, 70% to 90% of them singletons, with more than 2.5% in the top ten. Described treatment: over 15 received Ad26.COV2.S at low or high dose, single or two shots; roughly five received placebo; per-sample allocation not given. Collection of the samples took place on day 63 after the first injection of vaccine or placebo. Sequenced here: peripheral blood, sampled in a trial of Ad26.COV2.S vaccine versus placebo. The source of these receptors is a person between 18 and 65 years old who received the Ad26.COV2.S COVID-19 vaccine or a placebo.

This clone has only a few counts. The V and J genes are TRBV4-3 and TRBJ1-6; 7 bases map to TRBD1. V gave up 4 bases and J gave up 8 bases; unmatched junction bases: 14. The CDR3 is 17 amino acids. Germline assignment: CDR1 LGHNA and CDR2 YSLEER. CDR3 region: CASSRQSSGTADSPLHF. The DNA of the CDR3 is TGCGCCAGCAGCCGGCAAAGTTCCGGGACAGCTGATTCACCCCTCCACTTT.

The rearrangement links TRBV24-1 to TRBJ1-2; possible D gene TRBD1, 5 bases. Germline values: CDR1 KGHDR, CDR2 SFDVKD. This CDR3 is built from 13 residues. With 5 bases removed from V and 7 bases from J, the gap between germline ends came to 13 bases. The CDR3 loop is CATSGGDGFGYTF. The CDR3 DNA reads as TGTGCCACCAGTGGCGGGGACGGGTTTGGCTACACCTTC.

This clone was seen just once. The CDR3 DNA is TGTGCCAGTAGGAAGGGGTTGAATGAAAAACTGTTTTTT. Protein: CASRKGLNEKLFF. The gene calls are TRBV19 and TRBJ1-4; a weak D match, TRBD1 (5 bases). The CDR3 length is 13 residues. Trimming cost V 6 bases and J 5 bases, with 10 bases left between them. From germline, CDR1 is LNHDA and CDR2 SQIVND (reference sequence).

The J gene is TRBJ1-2, the V gene TRBV7-9, with 9 bases identical to TRBD1. The ends lost 5 bases at V and 5 bases at J; junction bases unmatched: 9. From germline, CDR1 is SEHNR and CDR2 FQNEAQ (reference sequence). CDR3 length equals 15 residues. CDR3 sequence: CASSPGQGPQYGYTF. The CDR3 bases are TGTGCCAGCAGCCCGGGACAGGGACCACAGTATGGCTACACCTTC. Full variable domain (remainder filled in from reference TRBV7-9 and TRBJ1-2): DTGVSQNPRHKITKRGQNVTFRCDPISEHNRLYWYRQTLGQGPEFLTYFQNEAQLEKSRLLSDRFSAERPKGSFSTLEIQRTEQGDSAMYLCASSPGQGPQYGYTFGSGTRLTVV.

The chain carries TRBV6-5 and TRBJ1-5, with a tentative D call TRBD1 (5 bases). Trimming shortened V by 5 bases and J by 1 base, and 12 bases separated the two germline ends. CDR3 size: 15 residues. CDR1 and CDR2 from the germline V gene are MNHEY and SVGAGI. CDR3 protein: CASSPWRGSNQPQHF. The CDR3, as DNA: TGTGCCAGCAGTCCCTGGAGGGGAAGCAATCAGCCCCAGCATTTT.

The chain is built from TRBV6-6 and TRBJ1-2; weak D call: TRBD1 (6 bases). Germline V gene sequence: CDR1 MNHNY, CDR2 SVGAGI (reference sequence). The V end lost 6 bases, the J end lost 4 bases, and 21 bases lay between the germline ends. The CDR3 has 16 residues. The CDR3 nucleotides read TGTGCCAGCAGCCCTAACAGGGAACCGATAATCTATGGCTACACCTTC. It is translated as CASSPNREPIIYGYTF.

J is TRBJ1-2 and V is TRBV12-3 or TRBV12-4; a weak D match, TRBD1 (5 bases). The ends were cut back, 6 bases at V and 4 bases at J, with 12 bases in the middle. The CDR3 consists of 13 residues. Here the CDR3 reads CASRPTASYGYTF. DNA of the CDR3: TGTGCCAGCAGGCCGACAGCCAGCTATGGCTACACCTTC.

The rearrangement joins TRBV7-2 to TRBJ2-7; D not resolved. This CDR3 spans 13 amino acids. Germline CDR1 is SGHTA and CDR2 is FQGNSA. The V and J ends lost 1 base and 0 bases respectively, with 4 bases between them. This chain's CDR3 is CASSLGHSYEQYF. CDR3 nucleotide sequence: TGTGCCAGCAGCTTAGGACACTCCTACGAGCAGTACTTC.

The chain has TRBV28 and TRBJ1-4; 7 bases match TRBD1. Germline CDR1 is MDHEN and CDR2 is SYDVKM. Trimming took 3 bases from V and 3 from J; bases not matched to a gene: 7. The CDR3 is 16 residues long. The CDR3 sequence is CASSFPRGLANEKLFF. The CDR3 DNA sequence: TGTGCCAGCAGTTTCCCAAGGGGGCTTGCTAATGAAAAACTGTTTTTT.

The gene calls are TRBV14 and TRBJ2-2; D is perhaps TRBD1 (6 bases). CDR1 and CDR2 from the germline V gene are SGHDN and FVKESK. The CDR3 is 16 residues long. The V gene lost 1 base and the J gene lost 5 bases, with 14 bases spanning the gap. The CDR3 sequence is CASSQVGTGRTGELFF. The CDR3 coding sequence is TGTGCCAGCAGCCAAGTCGGCACAGGGCGGACCGGGGAGCTGTTTTTT.

The chain has TRBV6-5 and TRBJ2-5, with 10 bases matching TRBD2. CDR3 length: 15 amino acids. Trimming removed 6 bases from V and 1 base from J; junction bases left unmatched: 5. CDR1 and CDR2 from the germline V gene are MNHEY and SVGAGI. CDR3 sequence: CASRRGLAAQETQYF. The CDR3 DNA reads as TGTGCCAGCAGAAGAGGACTAGCGGCCCAAGAGACCCAGTACTTC.

Here the CDR3 DNA reads TGTGCCAGCGGGGTCGCTAGCGGGAGGCCCAACGAGCAGTACTTC. This gives the protein CASGVASGRPNEQYF. V gene TRBV2 combines with J gene TRBJ2-7, with 11 bases aligning to TRBD2. The ends lost 8 bases at V and 5 bases at J; junction bases unmatched: 11. CDR1 and CDR2 from the germline V gene are SNHLY and FYNNEI. The CDR3 runs 15 residues.

The chain is built from TRBV5-4 and TRBJ2-3; 8 positions agree with TRBD2. Trimming took 7 bases from V and 1 from J; bases not matched to a gene: 8. Germline V gives CDR1 SGHNT, CDR2 YYREEE (reference sequence). This CDR3 comprises 15 residues. CDR3 loop: CASQIAGSRTDTQYF. The CDR3 DNA is TGTGCCAGCCAAATAGCGGGGTCACGCACAGATACGCAGTATTTT. The whole variable domain, filled in from reference TRBV5-4 and TRBJ2-3, reads ETGVTQSPTHLIKTRGQQVTLRCSSQSGHNTVSWYQQALGQGPQFIFQYYREEENGRGNFPPRFSGLQFPNYSSELNVNALELDDSALYLCASQIAGSRTDTQYFGPGTRLTVL.

V usage is TRBV6-4 and J usage is TRBJ1-2; 8 bases align to TRBD1. V gave up 9 bases and J gave up 3 bases; unmatched junction bases: 6. Per germline, CDR1 MRHNA and CDR2 SNTAGT. This CDR3 is 13 amino acids long. The CDR3 is CARAGQDHYGYTF. In DNA, the CDR3 is TGTGCCAGGGCGGGACAGGATCACTATGGCTACACCTTC.

This chain links TRBV5-1 with TRBJ1-3, with D possibly being TRBD1 (6 bases). Trimming left V 5 bases short and J 0 bases short, with 12 bases between. CDR1 and CDR2 from the germline V gene are SGHRS and YFSETQ. There are 15 residues in the CDR3. CDR3 bases: TGCGCCAGCAGAACGACAGGTTCCTCTGGAAACACCATATATTTT. Its translation: CASRTTGSSGNTIYF.

The rearrangement joins TRBV4-1 to TRBJ1-1; 10 bases fit TRBD1. The CDR3 extends over 18 amino acids. Losses at the gene ends were 1 base for V and 4 bases for J; bases not matched to a gene: 12. The germline V gene encodes CDR1 MGHRA and CDR2 YSYEKL. CDR3 coding DNA: TGCGCCAGCAGCCAAGTCTCAGAAAGGGACAGGGGTACCACTGAAGCTTTCTTT. Translated, it gives CASSQVSERDRGTTEAFF.

This sequence joins TRBV19 and TRBJ1-1; TRBD1 aligns across 9 bases. The junction had 5 bases not matched to a gene; V was cut back by 4 bases and J by 8 bases. The CDR3 spans 13 residues. Germline assignment: CDR1 LNHDA and CDR2 SQIVND (reference sequence). CDR3 sequence: CASSNTGGREAFF. The CDR3 nucleotides read TGTGCCAGTAGTAACACAGGGGGCAGGGAAGCTTTCTTT.

This chain connects TRBV19 to TRBJ1-5; 7 nucleotides align to TRBD1. CDR1 LNHDA and CDR2 SQIVND come from the germline V gene (reference sequence). V lost 6 bases, J lost 7 bases, and 9 bases stayed unmatched. The CDR3 is 14 amino acids. The CDR3 reads CASRDRQGKQPQHF. CDR3 coding DNA: TGTGCCAGTAGGGACCGACAGGGAAAACAGCCCCAGCATTTT.

The gene calls are TRBV12-3 or TRBV12-4 and TRBJ1-1, with a possible D match to TRBD1 (6 bases). The CDR3 runs to 13 residues. The germline V and J ends were trimmed by 3 bases and 7 bases, with 12 bases remaining between them. CDR3 coding DNA: TGTGCCAGCAGTTTGAAGGGGGGCGTTGAAGCTTTCTTT. Translating gives CASSLKGGVEAFF.

The J gene is TRBJ2-7, the V gene TRBV10-3; D remains ambiguous. CDR1 is ENHRY and CDR2 is SYGVKD in the germline V gene. Trimming removed 7 bases at V and 3 bases at J, with 13 bases between. The CDR3 is 13 amino acids. This CDR3 reads CAIIGRLFYEQYF. Here the CDR3 DNA reads TGTGCCATCATTGGCAGGCTGTTCTACGAGCAGTACTTC.

The J gene is TRBJ1-5, the V gene TRBV10-3, with D possibly matching TRBD1 (6 bases). V was clipped by 2 bases and J by 7 bases, with 9 bases between them. CDR1 is ENHRY and CDR2 is SYGVKD in the germline V gene. CDR3 length equals 13 residues. In DNA, the CDR3 is TGTGCCATCAGTGAGAATCAGGGGCAGCCCCAGCATTTT. This sequence encodes CAISENQGQPQHF.

J is TRBJ2-1 and V is TRBV5-1; 16 bases map to TRBD2. The CDR3 runs to 16 residues. Germline CDR1 SGHRS, CDR2 YFSETQ. Germline trimming cut 3 bases from V and 9 bases from J; bases unmatched to any gene: 6. CDR3 region: CASSSGLAGGYGEQFF. The CDR3 coding sequence is TGCGCCAGCAGCTCGGGACTAGCGGGAGGGTATGGTGAGCAGTTCTTC.

This sequence joins TRBV27 and TRBJ2-3, with D possibly being TRBD2 (6 bases). The germline V and J ends were trimmed by 3 bases and 0 bases, with 16 bases remaining between them. The V gene's germline CDR1 is MNHEY and CDR2 SMNVEV (reference sequence). This CDR3 has 17 residues. The CDR3 coding sequence is TGTGCCAGCAGTTTTTATCCACCGACTAGTAGCACAGATACGCAGTATTTT. This translates into CASSFYPPTSSTDTQYF.

V gene TRBV19 combines with J gene TRBJ1-5; possibly TRBD1 for D (5 bases). CDR1 is LNHDA and CDR2 is SQIVND in the germline V gene (reference sequence). V gave up 7 bases and J gave up 3 bases, with 19 bases separating them. CDR3 length: 16 amino acids. As DNA, the CDR3 is TGTGCCAGTACCGGCCTCTCGGGGCAGCTCAATCAGCCCCAGCATTTT. Protein: CASTGLSGQLNQPQHF.

The chain has TRBV7-2 and TRBJ2-2, with D hard to call. V was clipped by 4 bases and J by 7 bases, with 13 bases between them. The CDR3 totals 14 residues. From germline, CDR1 is SGHTA and CDR2 FQGNSA. CDR3 loop: CASSYEPHGGELFF. CDR3 coding DNA: TGTGCCAGCAGCTATGAACCGCACGGCGGGGAGCTGTTTTTT.

The chain employs TRBV5-4 and TRBJ2-7, with 10 bases lining up with TRBD1. This CDR3 spans 16 amino acids. Germline trimming cut 1 base from V and 4 bases from J; bases unmatched to any gene: 8. Germline loops: CDR1 SGHNT, CDR2 YYREEE (reference sequence). The CDR3 loop reads CASSLPPGQGSYEQYF. CDR3 coding DNA: TGTGCCAGCAGCTTGCCGCCGGGACAGGGGTCTTACGAGCAGTACTTC.

The rearrangement links TRBV28 to TRBJ2-2; 10 bases are shared with TRBD1. The CDR3 sequence is 16 residues long. After removal of 8 bases from V and 5 bases from J, the junction contained 11 bases not matched to a gene. Germline CDR1 is MDHEN and CDR2 is SYDVKM. The CDR3 DNA reads TGTGCCAGCCATTACAACCCGGGACAGGGGACCGGGGAGCTGTTTTTT. This sequence encodes CASHYNPGQGTGELFF.

This clone was seen a few times. The rearrangement uses TRBV18 and TRBJ2-5, with a tentative D call TRBD1 (6 bases). This CDR3 region has 13 residues. Germline CDR1 KGHSH, CDR2 LQKENI. V lost 2 bases and J 5 bases, leaving 9 bases between the germline ends. The DNA for the CDR3 is TGTGCCAGCTCACCAGGGGGCCGGGAGACCCAGTACTTC. Its protein is CASSPGGRETQYF.

The chain recombines TRBV30 with TRBJ1-6; no clear D. Looked up from germline, CDR1 is GTSNPN and CDR2 is SVGIG (reference sequence). The CDR3 has 15 amino acids. V shed 5 bases and J shed 0 bases, with 11 bases lying between them. CDR3 amino acids: CAWAGKSSYNSPLHF. The CDR3 nucleotides read TGTGCCTGGGCGGGTAAAAGCTCCTATAATTCACCCCTCCACTTT.

A note on this clone: A much larger clone is a single base away; this may be a read error. V is TRBV5-1 and J is TRBJ1-1, with D perhaps matching TRBD1 (5 bases). Trimming pared 4 bases from V and 1 base from J, leaving 5 bases between. Germline CDR1 is SGHRS and CDR2 is YFSETQ. This CDR3 comprises 12 residues. DNA for the CDR3: TGCGCCAGCAGCAGGGGGAACACTGAAGCTTTCTTT. It codes for CASSRGNTEAFF. The variable domain in full, completed from reference TRBV5-1 and TRBJ1-1, reads KAGVTQTPRYLIKTRGQQVTLSCSPISGHRSVSWYQQTPGQGLQFLFEYFSETQRNKGNFPGRFSGRQFSNSRSEMNVSTLELGDSALYLCASSRGNTEAFFGQGTRLTVV.

The chain employs TRBV3-1 (or the pseudogene TRBV3-2) and TRBJ2-3; 7 bases map to TRBD2. The CDR3 runs to 16 residues. Germline CDR1 is LGHDT and CDR2 is YNNKEL (reference sequence). The V gene end was trimmed by 1 base and the J gene end by 6 bases; junction bases not matched to a gene: 10. The CDR3 DNA reads TGTGCCAGCAGCCAAGTGACTAGCCAATTAGGCGATACGCAGTATTTT. Translation gives CASSQVTSQLGDTQYF.

This chain connects TRBV5-6 to TRBJ1-1, with D possibly matching TRBD1 (6 bases). The germline CDR1 and CDR2 sequences are SGHDT and YYEEEE. The length of the CDR3 is 15 residues. V lost 1 base and J lost 3, with 13 bases in between. CDR3 coding DNA: TGTGCCAGCAGCTTGACCGTAAGGGGGTACACTGAAGCTTTCTTT. Protein sequence: CASSLTVRGYTEAFF.